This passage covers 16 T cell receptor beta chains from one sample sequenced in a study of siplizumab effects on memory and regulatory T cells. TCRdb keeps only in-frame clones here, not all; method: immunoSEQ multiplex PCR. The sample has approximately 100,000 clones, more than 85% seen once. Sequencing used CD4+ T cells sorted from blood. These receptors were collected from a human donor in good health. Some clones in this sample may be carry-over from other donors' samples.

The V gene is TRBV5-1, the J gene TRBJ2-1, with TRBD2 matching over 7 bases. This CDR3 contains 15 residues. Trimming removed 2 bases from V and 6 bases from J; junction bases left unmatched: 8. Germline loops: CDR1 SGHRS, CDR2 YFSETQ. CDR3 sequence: CASSFSLAVLNEQFF. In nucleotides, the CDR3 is TGCGCCAGCAGCTTCTCCCTAGCGGTACTCAATGAGCAGTTCTTC. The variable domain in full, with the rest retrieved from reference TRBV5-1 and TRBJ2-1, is KAGVTQTPRYLIKTRGQQVTLSCSPISGHRSVSWYQQTPGQGLQFLFEYFSETQRNKGNFPGRFSGRQFSNSRSEMNVSTLELGDSALYLCASSFSLAVLNEQFFGPGTRLTVL.

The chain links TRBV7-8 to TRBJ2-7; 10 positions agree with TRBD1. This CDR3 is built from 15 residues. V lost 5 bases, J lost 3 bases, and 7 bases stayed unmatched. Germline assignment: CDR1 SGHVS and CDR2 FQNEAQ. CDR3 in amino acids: CASSVGTGDFYEQYF. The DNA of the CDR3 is TGTGCCAGCAGCGTGGGGACAGGGGATTTCTACGAGCAGTACTTC.

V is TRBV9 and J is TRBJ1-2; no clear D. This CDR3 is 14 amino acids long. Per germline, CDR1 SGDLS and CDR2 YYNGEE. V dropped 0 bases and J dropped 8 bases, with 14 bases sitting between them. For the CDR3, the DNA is TGTGCCAGCAGCGTAGGTCTAGATGGACGAGGCTACACCTTC. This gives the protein CASSVGLDGRGYTF. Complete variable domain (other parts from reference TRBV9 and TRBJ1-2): DSGVTQTPKHLITATGQRVTLRCSPRSGDLSVYWYQQSLDQGLQFLIQYYNGEERAKGNILERFSAQQFPDLHSELNLSSLELGDSALYFCASSVGLDGRGYTFGSGTRLTVV.

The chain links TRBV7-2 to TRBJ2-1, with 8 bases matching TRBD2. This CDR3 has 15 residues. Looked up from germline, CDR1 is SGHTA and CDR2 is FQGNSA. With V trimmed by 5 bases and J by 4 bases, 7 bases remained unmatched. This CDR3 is CASSTLAGPYNEQFF. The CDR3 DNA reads TGTGCCAGCAGCACCTTAGCGGGACCATACAATGAGCAGTTCTTC.

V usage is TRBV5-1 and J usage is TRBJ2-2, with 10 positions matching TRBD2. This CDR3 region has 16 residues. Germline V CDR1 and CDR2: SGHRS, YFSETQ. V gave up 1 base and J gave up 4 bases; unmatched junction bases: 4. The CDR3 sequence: CASSLRLAGATGELFF. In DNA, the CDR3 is TGCGCCAGCAGCTTGAGACTAGCGGGTGCCACCGGGGAGCTGTTTTTT.

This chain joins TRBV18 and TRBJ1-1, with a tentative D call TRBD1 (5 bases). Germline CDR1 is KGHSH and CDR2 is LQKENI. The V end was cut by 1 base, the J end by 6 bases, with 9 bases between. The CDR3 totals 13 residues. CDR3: CASSPRDLAEAFF. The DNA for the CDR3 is TGTGCCAGCTCACCACGGGACTTAGCTGAAGCTTTCTTT.

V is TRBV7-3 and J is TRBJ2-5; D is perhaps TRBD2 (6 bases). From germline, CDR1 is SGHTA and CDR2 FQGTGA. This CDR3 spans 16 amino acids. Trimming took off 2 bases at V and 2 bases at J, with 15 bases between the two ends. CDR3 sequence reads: CASSLYGRGGQETQYF. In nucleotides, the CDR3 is TGTGCCAGCAGCTTATATGGGCGGGGCGGACAAGAGACCCAGTACTTC.

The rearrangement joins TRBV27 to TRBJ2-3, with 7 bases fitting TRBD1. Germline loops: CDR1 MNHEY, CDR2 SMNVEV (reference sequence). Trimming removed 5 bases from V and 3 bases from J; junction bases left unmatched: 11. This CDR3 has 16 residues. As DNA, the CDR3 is TGTGCCAGCAGTGGATTGACAGGGAGAGGGACAGATACGCAGTATTTT. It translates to CASSGLTGRGTDTQYF.

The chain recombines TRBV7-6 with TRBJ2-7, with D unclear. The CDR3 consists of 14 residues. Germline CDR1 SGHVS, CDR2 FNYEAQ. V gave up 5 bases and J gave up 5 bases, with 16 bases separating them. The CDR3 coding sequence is TGTGCCAGCAGCCCAGTCGGAAATCGCCACGAGCAGTACTTC. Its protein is CASSPVGNRHEQYF.

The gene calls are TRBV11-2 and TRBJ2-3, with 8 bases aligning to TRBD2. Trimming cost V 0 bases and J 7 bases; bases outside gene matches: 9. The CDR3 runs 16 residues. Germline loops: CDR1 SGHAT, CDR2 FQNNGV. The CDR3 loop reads CASSLDWAGGGYTQYF. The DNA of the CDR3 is TGTGCCAGCAGCTTAGATTGGGCGGGAGGTGGATATACGCAGTATTTT.

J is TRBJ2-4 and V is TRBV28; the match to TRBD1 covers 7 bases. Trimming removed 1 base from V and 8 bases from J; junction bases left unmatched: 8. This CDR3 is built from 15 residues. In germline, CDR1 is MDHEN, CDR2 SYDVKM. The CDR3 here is CASSLSTGSVDIQYF. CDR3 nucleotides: TGTGCCAGCAGTTTATCGACAGGGAGTGTTGACATTCAGTACTTC.

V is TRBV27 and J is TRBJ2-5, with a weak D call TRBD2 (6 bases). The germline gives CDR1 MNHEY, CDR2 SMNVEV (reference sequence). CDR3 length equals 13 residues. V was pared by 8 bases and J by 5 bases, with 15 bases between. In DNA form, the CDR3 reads TGTGCCAGCGGGGCGGGATGGGGGGAGACCCAGTACTTC. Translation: CASGAGWGETQYF.

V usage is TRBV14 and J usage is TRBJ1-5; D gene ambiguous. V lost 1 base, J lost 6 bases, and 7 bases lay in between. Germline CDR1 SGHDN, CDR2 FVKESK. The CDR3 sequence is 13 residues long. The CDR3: CASSQGLGQPQHF. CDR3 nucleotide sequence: TGTGCCAGCAGCCAAGGTTTAGGTCAGCCCCAGCATTTT.

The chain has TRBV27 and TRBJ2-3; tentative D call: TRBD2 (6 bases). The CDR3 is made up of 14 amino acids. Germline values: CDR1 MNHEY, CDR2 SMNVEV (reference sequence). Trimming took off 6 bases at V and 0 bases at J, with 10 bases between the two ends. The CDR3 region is CASRGGRSTDTQYF. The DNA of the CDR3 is TGTGCCAGCAGGGGAGGCCGAAGCACAGATACGCAGTATTTT.

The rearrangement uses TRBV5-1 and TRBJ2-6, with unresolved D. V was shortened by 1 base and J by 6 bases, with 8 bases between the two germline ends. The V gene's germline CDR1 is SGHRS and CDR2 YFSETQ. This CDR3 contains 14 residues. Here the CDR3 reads CASSLPPEANVLTF. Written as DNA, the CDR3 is TGCGCCAGCAGCTTGCCCCCCGAGGCCAACGTCCTGACTTTC. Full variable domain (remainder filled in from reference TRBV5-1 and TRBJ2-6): KAGVTQTPRYLIKTRGQQVTLSCSPISGHRSVSWYQQTPGQGLQFLFEYFSETQRNKGNFPGRFSGRQFSNSRSEMNVSTLELGDSALYLCASSLPPEANVLTFGAGSRLTVL.

The DNA of the CDR3 is TGCGCCAGCAGCTTTCCGGGACAAGATCCGGCCGAGCAGTACTTC. This codes for CASSFPGQDPAEQYF. V gene TRBV5-1 combines with J gene TRBJ2-7; D possibly corresponds to TRBD1 (6 bases). The V and J ends lost 2 bases and 6 bases respectively, with 18 bases between them. CDR3 length: 15 amino acids. Germline-derived CDR1 and CDR2 are SGHRS and YFSETQ.